The 14 T cell receptor beta chains given below trace back to one sample, sequenced in a study of T cell clonality in common variable immunodeficiency (dated by TCRdb to 2015 to 2017). The library was obtained by the immunoSEQ multiplex PCR assay. TCRdb provides this immuneACCESS table in a form limited to in-frame rearrangements. Some clones are lacking; in checked studies, under half of them reflect an unresolved V gene, and why the rest are absent is not known. This sample shows roughly 42,000 clones, and none of them turns up only once. Less than 2.5% of the sample comes from the top ten. The sequencing input was peripheral blood mononuclear cells. All receptors derive from a person between 18 and 75 years old in good health.

This clone has a count of ten or more. The read gets to within 3 residues of the CDR3 end, and the germline J gene fills in the rest. The chain carries TRBV2 and TRBJ2-7; perhaps TRBD2 as D (6 bases). This CDR3 contains 14 residues. The germline V gene encodes CDR1 SNHLY and CDR2 FYNNEI. The ends were cut back, 8 bases at V and 2 bases at J, with 16 bases in the middle. The CDR3 sequence is CASDLSGRTYEQYF. CDR3 DNA (partial): TGTGCCAGCGACTTAAGCGGGCGGACCTACGAG.

This clone was detected ten times or more. The DNA ends 3 residues before the CDR3 does, and the rest of the CDR3 is filled in from the germline J gene. J is TRBJ1-2 and V is TRBV20-1; D uncertain. Per the germline V gene, CDR1 is DFQATT and CDR2 is SNEGSKA (reference sequence). The CDR3 sequence is 13 residues long. Between the trimmed V and J ends, which lost 5 bases and 3 bases, there was a span of 13 bases. The CDR3 spells CSAPKQPDYGYTF. The CDR3 bases that were read are TGCAGTGCTCCCAAACAACCTGACTATGGC.

In its sample, this clone was seen a few times. The read finishes 3 residues shy of the CDR3 end, and the germline J gene is used to complete it. V is TRBV19 and J is TRBJ2-7; TRBD1 matches at 10 bases. CDR1 is LNHDA and CDR2 is SQIVND in the germline V gene (reference sequence). This CDR3 has 16 residues. Trimming at V came to 5 bases and at J to 2 bases, leaving 9 bases not matched to a gene. CDR3 sequence: CASSASPGQGTYEQYF. The DNA read from the CDR3 is TGTGCCAGTAGTGCCTCACCGGGACAGGGGACCTACGAG.

Ten or more counts support this clone. The read ends 3 residues shy of where the CDR3 ends; the end is completed using the germline J gene. The J gene is TRBJ2-7, the V gene TRBV13, with 7 bases aligning to TRBD1. The CDR3 extends over 13 amino acids. The V and J ends lost 4 bases and 2 bases, in that order; junction bases with no gene match: 2. CDR1 and CDR2 (germline): PRHDT, FYEKMQ (reference sequence). CDR3 loop: CASSSRGPYEQYF. CDR3 bases read: TGTGCCAGCAGCTCAAGGGGGCCCTACGAG.

This clone was counted at least ten times. The CDR3 end falls 3 residues outside the read, so it is completed with the germline J gene. This rearrangement joins TRBV7-9 to TRBJ2-1, with 8 bases that match TRBD2. From germline, CDR1 is SEHNR and CDR2 FQNEAQ (reference sequence). CDR3 length: 15 amino acids. The ends lost 4 bases at V and 8 bases at J; junction bases unmatched: 10. CDR3 bases read: TGTGCCAGCAGCTCCTGGCGGGGGGCCGAGGATGAG. Protein product: CASSSWRGAEDE. The whole CDR3 sequence reads CASSSWRGAEDEQFF.

This clone was recorded at least ten times. Coverage ceases 3 residues before the CDR3 finishes, and the germline J gene fills in the end. This rearrangement joins TRBV18 to TRBJ2-1; 8 positions agree with TRBD2. Germline values: CDR1 KGHSH, CDR2 LQKENI. Trimming at V came to 2 bases and at J to 3 bases, leaving 9 bases not matched to a gene. The CDR3 length is 17 residues. The sequenced part of the CDR3 DNA is TGTGCCAGCTCACCATGGGCGGGGGGACTCAACTACAATGAG. This sequence encodes CASSPWAGGLNYNE. The full CDR3 protein reads CASSPWAGGLNYNEQFF.

There are many counts of this clone. Read data end 3 residues before the CDR3 end; the end is taken from the germline J gene. This chain joins TRBV7-9 and TRBJ2-5; the D gene is possibly TRBD1 (5 bases). Germline V lookup: CDR1 SEHNR, CDR2 FQNEAQ (reference sequence). The length of the CDR3 is 15 residues. The ends were cut back, 4 bases at V and 5 bases at J, with 17 bases in the middle. The sequenced part of the CDR3 DNA is TGTGCCAGCAGCTCCCAGGGTGGCGTTGGCGAGACC. Encoded protein: CASSSQGGVGET. The whole CDR3 protein reads CASSSQGGVGETQYF.

This clone was counted many times. Read data end 3 residues before the CDR3 end; the end is taken from the germline J gene. This rearrangement joins TRBV30 to TRBJ2-6; TRBD1 matches 7 bases. Unmatched junction bases numbered 2, after V lost 1 base and J lost 2 bases. The CDR3 consists of 15 residues. In germline, CDR1 is GTSNPN, CDR2 SVGIG (reference sequence). CDR3 bases read: TGTGCCTGGAGTGGAGGGGGCGCTGGGGCCAACGTC. This sequence encodes CAWSGGGAGANV. From start to end, the CDR3 is CAWSGGGAGANVLTF.

Ten or more counts support this clone. The read terminates 3 residues before the CDR3 end, so the remaining end is supplied by the germline J gene. V usage is TRBV9 and J usage is TRBJ1-1; no clear D. Germline lookup yields CDR1 SGDLS and CDR2 YYNGEE. There are 14 residues in the CDR3. The CDR3: CASSSSGEPAVAFF. The sequenced part of the CDR3 DNA is TGTGCCAGCAGCTCATCAGGAGAACCAGCGGTA.

The table lists this clone with many counts. The read terminates 3 residues ahead of where the CDR3 ends, so the germline J gene completes it. This chain joins TRBV7-2 and TRBJ1-3; a possible D gene is TRBD1 (5 bases). Trimming removed 6 bases at V and 0 bases at J, with 12 bases between. This CDR3 has 15 amino acids. Germline V lookup: CDR1 SGHTA, CDR2 FQGNSA. The sequenced part of the CDR3 DNA is TGTGCCAGCAGACCCGGGGGGAGCTCTGGAAACACC. Protein product: CASRPGGSSGNT. The CDR3 reads in full as CASRPGGSSGNTIYF.

This clone occurred many times. The read halts 3 residues ahead of the CDR3 end, with the missing end drawn from the germline J gene. The genes are TRBV19 and TRBJ2-7, with TRBD1 as a possible D gene (5 bases). Trimming removed 4 bases at V and 6 bases at J, with 13 bases between. The CDR3 extends over 13 amino acids. Per germline, CDR1 LNHDA and CDR2 SQIVND (reference sequence). Partial CDR3 DNA: TGTGCCAGTAGTACCCTCAGGGATAGCGAG. Amino acid sequence: CASSTLRDSE. In full, the CDR3 reads CASSTLRDSEQYF.

This clone was counted many times. The read terminates 3 residues ahead of where the CDR3 ends, so the germline J gene completes it. The V and J genes are TRBV23-1 and TRBJ1-6; perhaps TRBD1 as D (6 bases). TRBV23-1 is an ORF for which the function is uncertain. This CDR3 contains 17 residues. V lost 0 bases and J lost 6, with 15 bases in between. CDR3 DNA (partial): TGCGCCAGCAGTCAATCTAGTCGGGGGGCGCGTAATTCACCC. This encodes CASSQSSRGARNSP. The whole CDR3 sequence is CASSQSSRGARNSPLHF.

This clone has a handful of counts. The CDR3 end is not reached by the read, which stops 3 residues before it; the germline J gene fills it in. The chain couples TRBV5-1 to TRBJ2-7; 11 bases are a match to TRBD1. Germline assignment: CDR1 SGHRS and CDR2 YFSETQ. The CDR3 runs 13 residues. V lost 8 bases to trimming and J lost 6 bases; unmatched junction nucleotides: 7. The CDR3 is CASSRDRGGEQYF. CDR3 DNA (partial): TGCGCCAGTAGTCGGGACAGGGGGGGCGAG.

This clone was counted at least ten times. The read halts 3 residues ahead of the CDR3 end, with the missing end drawn from the germline J gene. J is TRBJ1-1 and V is TRBV29-1; 11 bases line up with TRBD1. Germline CDR1 SQVTM, CDR2 ANQGSEA. V shed 7 bases, J shed 6 bases, and the junction held 13 bases outside the gene matches. The CDR3 is made up of 15 amino acids. The CDR3 DNA, read in part, is TGCAGCGCAGGCGCAATGGACAGGGGGCGGCCTGAA. Amino acid sequence: CSAGAMDRGRPE. The CDR3 in its entirety is CSAGAMDRGRPEAFF.